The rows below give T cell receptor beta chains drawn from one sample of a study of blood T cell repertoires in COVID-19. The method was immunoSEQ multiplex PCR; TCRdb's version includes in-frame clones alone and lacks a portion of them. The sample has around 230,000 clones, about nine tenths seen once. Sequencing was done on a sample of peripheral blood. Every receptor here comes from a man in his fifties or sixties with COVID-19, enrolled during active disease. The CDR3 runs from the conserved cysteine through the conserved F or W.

CASSLRPLGLAGVIDTQYF TRBV5-1
CAWSPPGQGANGYTF TRBV30
CASSPRSSYEQYF TRBV12-3/TRBV12-4
CASSRDRGDYGYTF TRBV7-2
CASRTGGSGNTIYF TRBV30
CASSFQAGATLSSYEQYF TRBV7-2
CASSLASTGLAYGYTF TRBV19
CASSPGRGADTQYF TRBV5-6
CASSPSQVAGTEAFF TRBV7-8
CASSSPLRGSNEKLFF TRBV7-9
CAWSGGSIGYEQYF TRBV30
CASSQTAGGFETQYF TRBV4-1
CAITPDLAGANVLTF TRBV10-3
CASSQDSQSTDTQYF TRBV4-1
CASSQQGSLDGYTF TRBV3-1/TRBV3-2
CASSPRGAFGYTF TRBV3-1/TRBV3-2
CASERTGGLQPQHF TRBV7-2
CASNKGVSNQPQHF TRBV27
CAWSPQGTYQPQHF TRBV30
CAISEGSSLAGAGYNEQFF TRBV10-3
CASRLKESYNEQFF TRBV6-6
CASSQDRGGGAYEQYF TRBV4-3
CSVGGAGDSNQPQHF TRBV29-1
CASAMTGGGYGYTF TRBV12-5
CASSYPLTSGNRYNEQFF TRBV11-2
CASSLGLAGIYEQYF TRBV11-2